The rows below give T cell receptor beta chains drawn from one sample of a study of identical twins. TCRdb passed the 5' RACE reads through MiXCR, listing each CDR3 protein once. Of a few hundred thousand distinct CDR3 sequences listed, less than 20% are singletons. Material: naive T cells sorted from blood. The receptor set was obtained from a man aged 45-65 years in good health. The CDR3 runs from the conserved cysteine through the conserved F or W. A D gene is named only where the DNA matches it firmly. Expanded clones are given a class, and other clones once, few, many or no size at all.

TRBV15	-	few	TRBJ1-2	TGTGCCACCAGCAGAGATAGCGCAGGGGTTTATGGCTACACCTTC	CATSRDSAGVYGYTF
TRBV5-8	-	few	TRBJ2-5	TGTGCCAGCAGCTTGGAGGTATCCAGGGGAACCCAGTACTTC	CASSLEVSRGTQYF
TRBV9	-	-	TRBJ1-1	TGTGCCAGCAGCGTACAGGGCCATGCTGAAGCTTTCTTT	CASSVQGHAEAFF
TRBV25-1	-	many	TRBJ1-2	TGTGCCAGCAGTGATGGTGGCCTCCGGGAAAGGGAGTATGGCTACACCTTC	CASSDGGLREREYGYTF
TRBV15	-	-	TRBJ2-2	TGTGCCACCAGCAGAGATGAAAGCTGGTTAGGCACCGGGGAGCTGTTTTTT	CATSRDESWLGTGELFF
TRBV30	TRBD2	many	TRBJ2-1	TGTGCCTGGGGATCCGGGACTAGCCACAATGAGCAGTTCTTC	CAWGSGTSHNEQFF
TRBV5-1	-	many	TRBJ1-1	TGCGCCAGCAGAATTGGCAGCAACACTGAAGCTTTCTTT	CASRIGSNTEAFF
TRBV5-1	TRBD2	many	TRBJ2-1	TGCGCCAGCAGCTTGGAACTAGCGGGCCACAATGAGCAGTTCTTC	CASSLELAGHNEQFF
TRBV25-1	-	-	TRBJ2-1	TGTGCCAGCAGTGATCCAAACAGGGACAATGAGCAGTTCTTC	CASSDPNRDNEQFF
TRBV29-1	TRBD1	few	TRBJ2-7	TGTAGCGTTATCCGGGACAGGGGAGGCGAGCAGTACTTC	CSVIRDRGGEQYF
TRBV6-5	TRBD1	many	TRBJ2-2	TGTGCCAGCAGTCACCGACCAGGGGGCCCCCCTCACACCGGGGAGCTGTTTTTT	CASSHRPGGPPHTGELFF
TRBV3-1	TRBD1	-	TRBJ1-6	TGTGCCAGCAGCCAACGGGACAGTAATTCACCCCTCCACTTT	CASSQRDSNSPLHF
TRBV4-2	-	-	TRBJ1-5	TGTGCCAGCAGCCAAGAACAGGAGAATCAGCCCCAGCATTTT	CASSQEQENQPQHF
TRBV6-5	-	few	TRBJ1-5	TGTGCCAGCAGTTACACACTCAGGGGTTCTTCGCCCCAGCATTTT	CASSYTLRGSSPQHF
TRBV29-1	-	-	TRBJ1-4	TGCAGCGTTGAAGAACAGCCCGGAGAAAAACTGTTTTTT	CSVEEQPGEKLFF
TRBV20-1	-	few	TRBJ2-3	TGCAGTGCGGGAGGAGGCACAGATACGCAGTATTTT	CSAGGGTDTQYF
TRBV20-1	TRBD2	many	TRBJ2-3	TGCAGTGCCATCCGGACTAGCGGGGGGGCCACAGATACGCAGTATTTT	CSAIRTSGGATDTQYF
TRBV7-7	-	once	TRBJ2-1	TGTGCCAGCAGCTTAGGGGCGGCGCCGAACAATGAGCAGTTCTTC	CASSLGAAPNNEQFF
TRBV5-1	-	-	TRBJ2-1	TGCGCCAGCAGCCCGCCTGAGGGGGGCTCTGAGCAGTTCTTC	CASSPPEGGSEQFF
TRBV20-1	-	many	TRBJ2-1	TGCAGTGCGCTCCTAGGACCCACCTACAATGAGCAGTTCTTC	CSALLGPTYNEQFF
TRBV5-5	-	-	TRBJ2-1	TGTGCCAGCAGCTTGTTTCAGGGGTCCTACAATGAGCAGTTCTTC	CASSLFQGSYNEQFF
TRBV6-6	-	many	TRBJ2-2	TGTGCCAGCAGTTCCACATTAACCGGGGAGCTGTTTTTT	CASSSTLTGELFF
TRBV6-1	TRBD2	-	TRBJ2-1	TGTGCCAGCAGTGTTAGCGGGAGGGCCTTGGCTGCTGAGCAGTTCTTC	CASSVSGRALAAEQFF
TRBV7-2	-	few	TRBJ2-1	TGTGCCAGCAGCTTAATGGAGAGATACAATGAGCAGTTCTTC	CASSLMERYNEQFF
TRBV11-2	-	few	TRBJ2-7	TGTGCCAGCAGCACCCGTCAGGGCAGGGTTAACGAGCAGTACTTC	CASSTRQGRVNEQYF
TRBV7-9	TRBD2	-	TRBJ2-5	TGTGCCAGCAGCCGAGCGGGAGGAGCGGAGACCCAGTACTTC	CASSRAGGAETQYF
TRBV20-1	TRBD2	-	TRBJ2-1	TGCAGTGCTAGCTCTGTACTAGCGGGGGGTCGGAGCTCCTACAATGAGCAGTTCTTC	CSASSVLAGGRSSYNEQFF
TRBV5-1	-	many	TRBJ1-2	TGCGCCAGTTCGCCGGGACGTCCTCTTGGCTACACCTTC	CASSPGRPLGYTF
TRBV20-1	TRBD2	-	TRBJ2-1	TGCAGTGCTAGAGATAGTACGGGACTAGCAGGTTACAATGAGCAGTTCTTC	CSARDSTGLAGYNEQFF
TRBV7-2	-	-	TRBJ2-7	TGTGCCAGCAGCCCCCTGGCAGGGACCCCCTTTGAGCAGTACTTC	CASSPLAGTPFEQYF
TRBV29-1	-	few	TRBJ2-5	TGCAGCGTTGAAGATCGGGGATCCCAAGAGACCCAGTACTTC	CSVEDRGSQETQYF
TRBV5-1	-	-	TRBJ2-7	TGCGCCAGCAGCCGAGAGGCCAGGGACTACGAGCAGTACTTC	CASSREARDYEQYF
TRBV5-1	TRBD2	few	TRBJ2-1	TGCGCCAGCAGTTCTACGGGACTAGCGGGAGCGCATGAGCAGTTCTTC	CASSSTGLAGAHEQFF
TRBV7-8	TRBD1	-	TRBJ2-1	TGTGCCAGCAGCTTTCGCAGGGGGCTGGCCCATTACAATGAGCAGTTCTTC	CASSFRRGLAHYNEQFF
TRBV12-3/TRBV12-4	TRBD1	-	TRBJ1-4	TGTGCCAGCAGCTTAGAGGGGGCAAATGAAAAACTGTTTTTT	CASSLEGANEKLFF
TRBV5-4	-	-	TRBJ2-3	TGTGCCAGCAGCTTCAATCTAGCAGTCGATACGCAGTATTTT	CASSFNLAVDTQYF
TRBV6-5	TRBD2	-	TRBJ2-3	TGTGCCAGCAGTTACTCCGGACTAGTTACAGATACGCAGTATTTT	CASSYSGLVTDTQYF
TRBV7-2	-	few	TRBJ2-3	TGTGCCAGCAGCTTATCGCAGGACGCAGATACGCAGTATTTT	CASSLSQDADTQYF
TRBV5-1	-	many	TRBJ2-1	TGCGCCAGCAAACAGAACTCCTACAATGAGCAGTTCTTC	CASKQNSYNEQFF
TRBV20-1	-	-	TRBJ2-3	TGCAGTGCTATACGAGGGACAAGCACAGATACGCAGTATTTT	CSAIRGTSTDTQYF
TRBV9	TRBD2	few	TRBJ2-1	TGTGCCAGCAGCCCAAGCGGTGGGACTAGCGGTTCAGAGCAGTTCTTC	CASSPSGGTSGSEQFF
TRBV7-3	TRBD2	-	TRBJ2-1	TGTGCCAGCAGGCATACAGACCCTAGCGGGGGCTACAATGAGCAGTTTTTC	CASRHTDPSGGYNEQFF
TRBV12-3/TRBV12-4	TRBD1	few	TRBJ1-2	TGTGCCAGCAGTGGTAACAGGGGAGGTAACTATGGCTACACCTTC	CASSGNRGGNYGYTF